The TCR beta chain under discussion was sequenced for a study of patients and donors after allogeneic stem cell transplantation. This clonotype turned up a few times. The CDR3 has 18 amino acids. Germline lookup yields CDR1 SQVTM and CDR2 ANQGSEA. V was shortened by 6 bases and J by 2 bases, with 27 bases between the two germline ends. TCRdb processed the RT-PCR reads anew with MiXCR; each CDR3 protein has one entry. The sample has over 65,000 distinct CDR3 sequences; 26% are singletons. The chain couples TRBV29-1 to TRBJ2-3, with D perhaps matching TRBD1 (7 bases). The sequenced sample consisted of blood, either unsorted or a sorted T cell fraction (not recorded which). The receptor's source is a human donor who was either an allogeneic HSCT recipient or a stem cell or donor lymphocyte infusion donor (not recorded which). It is not recorded whose cells these are; they may come from a transplant donor. The CDR3 region is CSVWTRQGSGSFTDTQYF. CDR3 in DNA: TGCAGCGTGTGGACCAGACAGGGTTCCGGGAGCTTCACAGATACGCAGTATTTT.